In this sample, the clone carrying this T cell receptor (beta chain) turned up once. Its target is not known. Treatment denoted: approximately nine-day PBMC culture with coronavirus spike peptide pools or control peptides (ViraFEST assay). Pre-COVID-19 pandemic sampling (2011-2018) yielded the unexposed donor's CD4+ T cells. These data come from a study of vaccination and CD4 T cells after COVID-19. Study information: Researchers treated cells with overlapping spike peptides taken from SARS-CoV-2, HCoV-NL63, HCoV-OC43 and HCoV-229E.

CDR1 and CDR2 from the germline V gene are LNHNV and YYDKDF (reference sequence). This CDR3 has 13 amino acids. With 0 bases removed from V and 0 bases from J, the gap between germline ends came to 2 bases. Once obtained from cultured CD4+ T cells, the DNA was sequenced using the Oncomine TCR Beta short-read assay. TCRdb used MiXCR to reprocess the PCR reads, holding one entry per CDR3 protein. Altogether more than 6,500 distinct CDR3 sequences are present, 50% to 55% being singletons, with the ten largest covering 31%. This chain links TRBV15 with TRBJ1-2; D ambiguous. The receptor was derived from a human donor in good health. Input material: CD4+ T cells from blood, cultured in vitro. CDR3 amino acids: CATSREANYGYTF. Here the CDR3 DNA reads TGTGCCACCAGCAGAGAAGCTAACTATGGCTACACCTTC.